Listed below are T cell receptor beta chains from one sample, sequenced in a study of beta chain features in type 1 diabetes. Profiled with immunoSEQ multiplex PCR; TCRdb holds only in-frame clones, not every one. The table records almost 350,000 clones, 9.3% of them present only once. The sequenced sample consisted of central memory CD4+ T cells from blood. Receptor source: a man younger than 45 with type 1 diabetes. The CDR3 runs from the conserved cysteine through the conserved F or W. D genes are given only for firm matches. Expanded clones are given a class, and other clones once, few, many or no size at all.

V gene	clone size	D gene	J gene	CDR3 length	CDR3 DNA	CDR3 protein
TRBV7-9	few	-	TRBJ1-2	15	TGTGCCAGCAGCTTAGCGGGGCAGGGCGGCTATGGCTACACCTTC	CASSLAGQGGYGYTF
TRBV7-2	-	-	TRBJ2-1	11	TGTGCCAGCAGCAACTACAATGAGCAGTTCTTC	CASSNYNEQFF
TRBV6-5	few	-	TRBJ1-2	12	TGTGCCAGCAGACAACAGGGAGGCGGCTACACCTTC	CASRQQGGGYTF
TRBV6-5	-	-	TRBJ1-1	11	TGTGCCAGCAATCAGAACACTGAAGCTTTCTTT	CASNQNTEAFF
TRBV4-1	few	-	TRBJ1-1	15	TGCGCCAGCAGCCAAGAGCAGGGGTTGAACACTGAAGCTTTCTTT	CASSQEQGLNTEAFF
TRBV7-9	-	TRBD2	TRBJ2-3	16	TGTGCCAGCAGCTTAGAAGCAATCCGGGGGGCAGATACGCAGTATTTT	CASSLEAIRGADTQYF
TRBV10-3	few	-	TRBJ2-7	12	TGTGCCATCCTGGGGTCTGGGTACGAGCAGTACTTC	CAILGSGYEQYF
TRBV30	few	-	TRBJ2-7	12	TGTGCCTGGAGTGATCAGGGGCGCGAGCAGTACTTC	CAWSDQGREQYF
TRBV28	-	TRBD1	TRBJ1-4	14	TGTGCCAGCACGGGTGGACAGGGCGGTGAAAAACTGTTTTTT	CASTGGQGGEKLFF
TRBV30	-	TRBD1	TRBJ2-7	12	TGTGCCTGGTCGGGACAGGGTGACGAGCAGTACTTC	CAWSGQGDEQYF
TRBV27	-	-	TRBJ1-5	14	TGTGCCAGCAGTGAGTACAGCGGGGATCAGCCCCAGCATTTT	CASSEYSGDQPQHF
TRBV6-5	-	-	TRBJ1-2	15	TGTGCCAGCAGTTACTCGACGGGCGCGGTCTATGGCTACACCTTC	CASSYSTGAVYGYTF
TRBV6-6	few	TRBD1	TRBJ2-4	14	TGTGCCAGCAGTTATCAGGGGGCTGAAAACATTCAGTACTTC	CASSYQGAENIQYF
TRBV5-1	few	-	TRBJ2-2	15	TGCGCCAGCAGCTTGGAAGGACTTGACACCGGGGAGCTGTTTTTT	CASSLEGLDTGELFF
TRBV2	few	-	TRBJ2-3	14	TGTGCCAGCAATATACGTGCTAGCACAGATACGCAGTATTTT	CASNIRASTDTQYF
TRBV27	-	-	TRBJ1-6	16	TGTGCCAGCAGTCGGACGGCGAGCTCCTATAATTCACCCCTCCACTTT	CASSRTASSYNSPLHF
TRBV30	-	-	TRBJ1-2	12	TGTGCCTGGGAGAGGGATCGGACTGGCTACACCTTC	CAWERDRTGYTF
TRBV23-1	-	TRBD2	TRBJ2-3	19	TGCGCCAGCAGTCAATCGGGCACTACCAGCGGGGGTTTCACAGATACGCAGTATTTT	CASSQSGTTSGGFTDTQYF
TRBV10-3	few	-	TRBJ1-5	14	TGTGCCATCAGTGACCTCGGGGGCAATCAGCCCCAGCATTTT	CAISDLGGNQPQHF
TRBV7-9	few	-	TRBJ2-3	14	TGTGCCAGCAGCTTAGCGGGGGGCACAGATACGCAGTATTTT	CASSLAGGTDTQYF
TRBV9	few	-	TRBJ1-4	16	TGTGCCAGCAGCCCCGACGCGGGGCAGGCGAATGAAAAACTGTTTTTT	CASSPDAGQANEKLFF
TRBV11-2	few	-	TRBJ2-6	15	TGTGCCAGCAGCTCCGAGGGAACTGGGGCCAACGTCCTGACTTTC	CASSSEGTGANVLTF
TRBV7-6	few	-	TRBJ2-6	15	TGTGCCAGCAGCTTAGGGCAGTCTGGGGCCAACGTCCTGACTTTC	CASSLGQSGANVLTF
TRBV5-6	-	TRBD1	TRBJ1-1	14	TGTGCCAGCAGCTTCGGACAGGGTGGAACTGAAGCTTTCTTT	CASSFGQGGTEAFF
TRBV5-6	-	-	TRBJ2-1	16	TGTGCCAGCAGCTTGGAGGTGGACACCAACCGCAATGAGCAGTTCTTC	CASSLEVDTNRNEQFF
TRBV18	-	-	TRBJ2-1	16	TGTGCCAGCTCATTCCCCCCTAGGGCTGGCTACAATGAGCAGTTCTTC	CASSFPPRAGYNEQFF
TRBV7-9	many	-	TRBJ2-7	13	TGTGCCAGCAGCTTAGGTCGGGACAACGAGCAGTACTTC	CASSLGRDNEQYF
TRBV11-2	-	-	TRBJ2-3	15	TGTGCCAGCAGCTTACAGGCGGGGGCAACAGATACGCAGTATTTT	CASSLQAGATDTQYF
TRBV10-1	-	-	TRBJ2-3	12	TGCGCCAGCAGTTATAGCACAGATACGCAGTATTTT	CASSYSTDTQYF
TRBV6-5	few	-	TRBJ2-2	15	TGTGCCAGCAAGGAGGCGGGCCTCAACACCGGGGAGCTGTTTTTT	CASKEAGLNTGELFF
TRBV28	few	-	TRBJ2-7	14	TGTGCCAGCAGTCAGTACAGGGACTCCTACGAGCAGTACTTC	CASSQYRDSYEQYF
TRBV7-2	few	-	TRBJ2-3	13	TGTGCCAGCAGCTTAGAGCGGAAAGATACGCAGTATTTT	CASSLERKDTQYF
TRBV28	few	-	TRBJ2-5	11	TGTGCCAGCAGTTTAGAAGGGACAACGTACTTC	CASSLEGTTYF
TRBV28	many	-	TRBJ1-2	12	TGTGCCAGCGCACTGGGAGGGCTTGGCTACACCTTC	CASALGGLGYTF
TRBV9	many	TRBD2	TRBJ2-1	17	TGTGCCAGCAGCGTGTGGGCCGGGACTAGCGGGGTGAATGAGCAGTTCTTC	CASSVWAGTSGVNEQFF
TRBV9	-	-	TRBJ2-2	15	TGTGCCAGCAGCGTAGTTAGCAGGGGTCCCGGGGAGCTGTTTTTT	CASSVVSRGPGELFF
TRBV18	-	TRBD1	TRBJ2-3	18	TGTGCCAGCTCACCACCGGGACAGGGGCCTGGAGGCACAGATACGCAGTATTTT	CASSPPGQGPGGTDTQYF
TRBV9	once	-	TRBJ1-2	15	TGTGCCAGCAGCGTAGCTACCGGGCAGAGTCGTCGCTACACCTTC	CASSVATGQSRRYTF
TRBV5-4	few	-	TRBJ2-7	14	TGTGCCAGCAGCTTGGGGCAGGGGAGTTACGAGCAGTACTTC	CASSLGQGSYEQYF
TRBV19	few	-	TRBJ2-1	16	TGTGCCAGTAGTATAGATCGAAGGACTGCCCCCGATGAGCAGTTCTTC	CASSIDRRTAPDEQFF
TRBV29-1	few	-	TRBJ1-2	12	TGCAGCGCCGTGGAGGGGAGCGGCGGCTACACCTTC	CSAVEGSGGYTF
TRBV5-5	-	TRBD1	TRBJ2-3	18	TGTGCCAGCACCCTACCGGGACAGATCCTTTCTAGCACAGATACGCAGTATTTT	CASTLPGQILSSTDTQYF
TRBV10-3	-	TRBD1	TRBJ2-2	15	TGTGCCATCAGGGCCGGGACAGGGGAGACCGGGGAGCTGTTTTTT	CAIRAGTGETGELFF
TRBV13	few	-	TRBJ2-3	13	TGTGCCAGTACGGACTACCTTACAGATACGCAGTATTTT	CASTDYLTDTQYF
TRBV5-8	-	-	TRBJ2-3	15	TGTGCCAGCAACTATAGGAGGGAGCTGCCAGATACGCAGTATTTT	CASNYRRELPDTQYF
TRBV5-6	few	-	TRBJ2-1	14	TGTGCCAGCAGCTTCCGAGACTTAAGGGATGAGCAGTTCTTC	CASSFRDLRDEQFF
TRBV18	few	-	TRBJ2-6	15	TGTGCCAGCTCACCTCCTAGTGCTGGGGCCAACGTCCTGACTTTC	CASSPPSAGANVLTF
TRBV19	few	-	TRBJ1-2	11	TGTGCCAGTAGTATAGCACAGACCTCCACCTTC	CASSIAQTSTF
TRBV6-5	few	-	TRBJ1-4	14	TGTGCCAGCAGAACAGGGTCGGGGAATGAAAAACTGTTTTTT	CASRTGSGNEKLFF
TRBV7-9	few	TRBD1	TRBJ1-6	14	TGTGCCAGCAGCTTAGGACAGGGCCAGTCACCCCTCCACTTT	CASSLGQGQSPLHF
TRBV9	many	TRBD2	TRBJ2-7	15	TGTGCCAGCAGCGTAGATCCTAGCGGGGTCTACGAGCAGTACTTC	CASSVDPSGVYEQYF
TRBV28	few	-	TRBJ2-5	12	TGTGCCAGCAGTTTAAACGTAGACAGTCAATACTTC	CASSLNVDSQYF